This T cell receptor (beta chain) was observed in a study of PD-1 blockade in classical Hodgkin lymphoma. The study, taken as a whole, reports: Patients who responded completely had about the same baseline diversity as newly diagnosed patients. Those patients who began receiving nivolumab less than 1 year after ASCT had lower diversity, and they were excluded. What drove the repertoire differences, possibly disease activity or prior therapy, has not been defined.

Regarding this clone: Its antigen is not known.

Here immunoSEQ multiplex PCR was the method, and the copy in TCRdb shows in-frame clones only, minus some. The top ten hold about 7.8% of the sample, which has 20,000 to 30,000 clones, approximately 78% seen once. Every patient had relapsed following autologous stem cell transplantation, and cohorts differed in brentuximab vedotin exposure. The receptor's source is a human donor with classical Hodgkin lymphoma. Sequencing used peripheral blood mononuclear cells (PBMCs), obtained before the second cycle of nivolumab.

Here the CDR3 reads CASSHSLGASGVDHEQYF. The CDR3, as DNA: TGTGCCAGCAGCCACTCGCTCGGGGCGTCTGGGGTTGACCACGAGCAGTACTTC. The V and J genes are TRBV4-2 and TRBJ2-7; D tentatively reads TRBD1 or TRBD2 (5 bases each). V gave up 3 bases and J gave up 5 bases, with 26 bases separating them. This CDR3 spans 18 amino acids. The V gene's germline CDR1 is LGHNA and CDR2 YNFKEQ.